Below, 32 T cell receptor beta chains from the same sample are listed, as sequenced in a study of T cell responses to AZD1222 COVID-19 vaccine (TCRdb year 2021). The protocol used for the library was the immunoSEQ multiplex PCR assay. Here the immuneACCESS table is served through TCRdb, limited to in-frame sequences with V and J called. Missing clones are a known gap in these copies; in checked studies unresolved V genes cover under half, and the rest lacks a known reason. Within this sample are 100,000 to 150,000 clones, with approximately 83% of them counted one time only. The top ten constitute 1.5% to 2% of the sample. This sample's time point label indicates: baseline before first vaccination. The source material was peripheral blood, sampled on day 0 of AZD1222 vaccination. The receptor set was obtained from an adult in good health.

The table lists this clone with a count of one. The genes are TRBV6-1 and TRBJ1-5; D is possibly TRBD1 (5 bases). V was cut by 0 bases and J by 0 bases, with 9 bases left in between. From germline, CDR1 is MNHNS and CDR2 SASEGT. The length of the CDR3 is 16 residues. CDR3 sequence (DNA): TGTGCCAGCAGTGAAGCGCGACAGTTTAGCAATCAGCCCCAGCATTTT. Protein sequence: CASSEARQFSNQPQHF.

The rearrangement links TRBV30 to TRBJ1-2; maybe TRBD1 (5 bases). Germline loops: CDR1 GTSNPN, CDR2 SVGIG (reference sequence). Trimming stripped 3 bases from V and 7 bases from J, with 15 bases between. The CDR3 has 13 residues. The CDR3 protein is CAWSGTAGRGYTF. For the CDR3, the DNA is TGTGCCTGGAGCGGGACGGCCGGACGTGGCTACACCTTC.

This chain connects TRBV4-3 to TRBJ2-7, with TRBD2 matching over 13 bases. This CDR3 contains 19 residues. The trim removed 0 bases at V and 0 bases at J, leaving 8 bases unmatched. Germline CDR1 and CDR2: LGHNA and YSLEER. This chain's CDR3 is CASSQDMGTSGTVSYEQYF. As DNA, the CDR3 is TGCGCCAGCAGCCAAGATATGGGGACTAGCGGGACCGTCTCCTACGAGCAGTACTTC.

The chain combines TRBV5-1 with TRBJ2-6; D may be TRBD1 (6 bases). The CDR3 length is 18 residues. Trimming removed 7 bases from V and 0 bases from J, with 20 bases in between. Per the germline V gene, CDR1 is SGHRS and CDR2 is YFSETQ. CDR3 nucleotides: TGCGCCAGCCAGAACCGGGACATCATACGCTCTGGGGCCAACGTCCTGACTTTC. It encodes CASQNRDIIRSGANVLTF.

This chain uses TRBV11-2 with TRBJ1-2; tentatively, D is TRBD1 (5 bases). Per the germline V gene, CDR1 is SGHAT and CDR2 is FQNNGV. The ends were cut back, 4 bases at V and 8 bases at J, with 26 bases in the middle. This CDR3 is 17 amino acids long. CDR3 nucleotides: TGTGCCAGCAGCTCACCAAGGTGGACACGTAGAAAAGGGGGCTACACCTTC. Protein sequence: CASSSPRWTRRKGGYTF.

A few counts support this clone. The J gene is TRBJ1-1, the V gene TRBV6-5; D is undetermined. The CDR3 spans 11 residues. Trimming shortened V by 6 bases and J by 5 bases, and 7 bases separated the two germline ends. CDR1 and CDR2 from the germline V gene are MNHEY and SVGAGI. CDR3 sequence (DNA): TGTGCCAGCAGACTAAATACTGAAGCTTTCTTT. Protein product: CASRLNTEAFF.

J is TRBJ1-1 and V is TRBV12-3 or TRBV12-4; maybe TRBD1 (6 bases). The CDR3 extends over 13 amino acids. The V gene lost 7 bases and the J gene lost 5 bases, with 14 bases spanning the gap. CDR3 protein: CASNPNQGTEAFF. As DNA, the CDR3 is TGTGCCAGCAATCCTAACCAGGGGACTGAAGCTTTCTTT.

V gene TRBV6-5 combines with J gene TRBJ1-3, with TRBD1 matching over 7 bases. CDR1 and CDR2 (germline): MNHEY, SVGAGI. With V trimmed by 1 base and J by 2 bases, 2 bases remained unmatched. This CDR3 is 15 amino acids long. CDR3 region: CASSYFGTAGNTIYF. CDR3 nucleotide sequence: TGTGCCAGCAGTTACTTCGGGACAGCTGGAAACACCATATATTTT.

CDR3 region: CASSQGARGTEAFF. CDR3 DNA sequence: TGCGCCAGCAGCCAAGGGGCTCGGGGGACTGAAGCTTTCTTT. This chain links TRBV4-3 with TRBJ1-1; maybe TRBD1 (5 bases). The germline V and J ends were trimmed by 1 base and 5 bases, with 11 bases remaining between them. This CDR3 is 14 amino acids long. Germline loops: CDR1 LGHNA, CDR2 YSLEER.

The rearrangement uses TRBV6-2 or TRBV6-3 and TRBJ2-1, with 11 bases matching TRBD1. This CDR3 has 18 residues. V dropped 5 bases and J dropped 9; count of bases not matched to a gene: 18. Germline lookup yields CDR1 MNHEY and CDR2 SVGEGT. CDR3 nucleotides: TGTGCCAGCAGTCGTACCTTCGCCGGGACAGGGGGTTTTGGTGAGCAGTTCTTC. Protein product: CASSRTFAGTGGFGEQFF.

The V gene is TRBV6-5, the J gene TRBJ2-2; 7 bases are a match to TRBD1. Germline assignment: CDR1 MNHEY and CDR2 SVGAGI. With V trimmed by 0 bases and J by 4 bases, 5 bases remained unmatched. CDR3 length equals 16 residues. Here the CDR3 DNA reads TGTGCCAGCAGTTACTCGACAGGGATGAGCACCGGGGAGCTGTTTTTT. Translating it yields CASSYSTGMSTGELFF.

This clone has more than one count but fewer than ten. The gene calls are TRBV5-1 and TRBJ1-2, with a weak D call TRBD1 (6 bases). This CDR3 spans 16 amino acids. The germline gives CDR1 SGHRS, CDR2 YFSETQ. Trimming shortened V by 4 bases and J by 8 bases, and 24 bases separated the two germline ends. The CDR3 protein is CASSRGQGAGQGGYTF. The DNA of the CDR3 is TGCGCCAGCAGCCGGGGGCAGGGAGCGGGACAAGGAGGCTACACCTTC.

J is TRBJ1-5 and V is TRBV5-8; D not certain. CDR3 length equals 17 residues. Trimming took 4 bases from V and 2 from J, leaving 19 bases between them. Germline V CDR1 and CDR2: SGHTS, YDEGEE. CDR3 coding DNA: TGTGCCAGCAGCCCCCCTGGCCCATGGTTGGGCAATCAGCCCCAGCATTTT. It encodes CASSPPGPWLGNQPQHF.

The rearrangement links TRBV6-5 to TRBJ2-5; tentatively, D is TRBD2 (5 bases). V was shortened by 2 bases and J by 5 bases, with 15 bases between the two germline ends. The CDR3 length is 15 residues. Germline CDR1 is MNHEY and CDR2 is SVGAGI. The DNA of the CDR3 is TGTGCCAGCAGTTACGGTTATGAGGAGCGGGAGACCCAGTACTTC. Protein product: CASSYGYEERETQYF.

The chain uses TRBV7-2 and TRBJ2-4, with TRBD1 matching 7 bases. Germline loops: CDR1 SGHTA, CDR2 FQGNSA. J gave up 6 bases and V 5 bases, and 7 bases lay outside the gene matches. CDR3 length: 14 residues. CDR3 sequence: CASSPRDRPNIQYF. CDR3 DNA sequence: TGTGCCAGCAGCCCCCGGGACAGACCAAACATTCAGTACTTC.

This chain connects TRBV19 to TRBJ1-1; D gene ambiguous. The CDR3 loop spans 16 amino acids. The ends were cut back, 6 bases at V and 0 bases at J, with 17 bases in the middle. Per germline, CDR1 LNHDA and CDR2 SQIVND (reference sequence). CDR3 nucleotides: TGTGCCAGTAGCCCCCCGTGGGCAGAGATGAACACTGAAGCTTTCTTT. It yields the protein CASSPPWAEMNTEAFF.

The chain employs TRBV7-5 and TRBJ2-3; no DNA check was done on the table's D call, TRBD1. TRBV7-5 is a pseudogene locus. This CDR3 has 16 amino acids. The CDR3 loop reads CARSLPDRDGTDTQYF. CDR3 nucleotide sequence: TGTGCCAGAAGCTTACCCGACAGGGATGGCACAGATACGCAGTATTTT.

This sequence joins TRBV24-1 and TRBJ1-1, with D tentatively TRBD1 (5 bases). Deletions cut 4 bases from V and 1 base from J, with 12 bases between. The germline V gene encodes CDR1 KGHDR and CDR2 SFDVKD. This CDR3 has 15 residues. CDR3 in amino acids: CATSDPKGPNTEAFF. DNA for the CDR3: TGTGCCACCAGTGACCCGAAGGGGCCGAACACTGAAGCTTTCTTT.

The CDR3 protein is CASSLSDRFMNTEAFF. In DNA form, the CDR3 reads TGTGCCAGCAGCTTATCTGACAGATTCATGAACACTGAAGCTTTCTTT. The V and J genes are TRBV11-3 and TRBJ1-1, with D perhaps matching TRBD1 (5 bases). With 2 bases removed from V and 0 bases from J, the gap between germline ends came to 13 bases. Germline loops: CDR1 SGHNT, CDR2 YENEEA. The CDR3 is 16 amino acids.

This chain connects TRBV18 to TRBJ2-2; 13 bases map to TRBD2. Trimming at V came to 3 bases and at J to 5 bases, leaving 6 bases not matched to a gene. Germline V gene data show CDR1 as KGHSH and CDR2 as LQKENI. This CDR3 spans 17 amino acids. CDR3: CASSPAGLAGVTGELFF. Here the CDR3 DNA reads TGTGCCAGCTCACCCGCCGGACTAGCGGGAGTGACCGGGGAGCTGTTTTTT.

J is TRBJ2-3 and V is TRBV14; no firm D call. Germline CDR1 is SGHDN and CDR2 is FVKESK. V lost 6 bases and J lost 2, with 15 bases in between. The CDR3 is 15 amino acids. In DNA, the CDR3 is TGTGCCAGCAGTCCCGTAGAGGTTGTCACAGATACGCAGTATTTT. Amino acid sequence: CASSPVEVVTDTQYF.

This chain uses TRBV18 with TRBJ1-1; D uncertain. This CDR3 spans 12 amino acids. Germline V gives CDR1 KGHSH, CDR2 LQKENI. The ends were cut back, 3 bases at V and 5 bases at J, with 7 bases in the middle. CDR3: CASSPDRTEAFF. CDR3 DNA: TGTGCCAGCTCACCGGATCGGACTGAAGCTTTCTTT.

This clone was recorded only once. The chain carries TRBV19 and TRBJ1-3; TRBD1 agrees at 7 bases. CDR3 size: 14 residues. Trimming cost V 4 bases and J 3 bases; bases outside gene matches: 3. The germline CDR1 and CDR2 sequences are LNHDA and SQIVND (reference sequence). For the CDR3, the DNA is TGTGCCAGTAGTAGACAGGGTTTTGGAAACACCATATATTTT. It encodes CASSRQGFGNTIYF.

The chain carries TRBV20-1 and TRBJ2-1; D gene unclear. The CDR3 covers 11 residues. The germline CDR1 and CDR2 sequences are DFQATT and SNEGSKA (reference sequence). V was clipped by 3 bases and J by 10 bases, with 10 bases between them. CDR3: CSASGREEQFF. The DNA of the CDR3 is TGCAGTGCTAGTGGGCGCGAGGAGCAGTTCTTC.

The chain carries TRBV19 and TRBJ1-2; D not certain. Per germline, CDR1 LNHDA and CDR2 SQIVND (reference sequence). The CDR3 is made up of 10 amino acids. Between the trimmed V and J ends, which lost 8 bases and 5 bases, there was a span of 6 bases. CDR3 sequence reads: CASLGYGYTF. The CDR3 bases are TGTGCCAGTCTCGGGTATGGCTACACCTTC. The whole variable domain, remainder taken from reference TRBV19 and TRBJ1-2, is DGGITQSPKYLFRKEGQNVTLSCEQNLNHDAMYWYRQDPGQGLRLIYYSQIVNDFQKGDIAEGYSVSREKKESFPLTVTSAQKNPTAFYLCASLGYGYTFGSGTRLTVV.

The rearrangement joins TRBV7-2 to TRBJ1-5; D is perhaps TRBD1 (6 bases). Per the germline V gene, CDR1 is SGHTA and CDR2 is FQGNSA. The germline V and J ends were trimmed by 3 bases and 7 bases, with 10 bases remaining between them. CDR3 length equals 13 residues. In DNA, the CDR3 is TGTGCCAGCAGCTTCCCAGGGGTCCAGCCCCAGCATTTT. Translated: CASSFPGVQPQHF.

The chain has TRBV27 and TRBJ1-2; 9 nucleotides align to TRBD1. Germline loops: CDR1 MNHEY, CDR2 SMNVEV (reference sequence). The CDR3 extends over 14 amino acids. The V segment lost 6 bases and the J segment 4 bases; nucleotides outside the gene matches: 6. CDR3 DNA: TGTGCCAGCAGCTTCACGGGACAGGGCTATGGCTACACCTTC. It translates to CASSFTGQGYGYTF.

The CDR3 coding sequence is TGTGCCAGCAGGCCGGTAAGCCACTTTGCCTATGGCTACACCTTC. Translating gives CASRPVSHFAYGYTF. The J gene is TRBJ1-2, the V gene TRBV6-5; D is undetermined. Per germline, CDR1 MNHEY and CDR2 SVGAGI. The CDR3 sequence is 15 residues long. Trimming removed 6 bases at V and 4 bases at J, with 18 bases between.

V usage is TRBV6-5 and J usage is TRBJ1-5; maybe TRBD1 (6 bases). V lost 2 bases, J lost 7 bases, and 15 bases lay in between. In germline, CDR1 is MNHEY, CDR2 SVGAGI. The CDR3 sequence is 15 residues long. Here the CDR3 reads CASSYHGGKGQPQHF. The CDR3 DNA reads as TGTGCCAGCAGTTACCACGGGGGCAAAGGACAGCCCCAGCATTTT.

The chain recombines TRBV18 with TRBJ1-2; 9 nucleotides align to TRBD1. CDR3 length: 14 residues. V was pared by 5 bases and J by 2 bases, with 3 bases of the junction left unmatched. The germline V gene encodes CDR1 KGHSH and CDR2 LQKENI. The CDR3 loop is CASSWGTGNYGYTF. Written as DNA, the CDR3 is TGTGCCAGCTCATGGGGGACAGGGAACTATGGCTACACCTTC.

V is TRBV19 and J is TRBJ1-5, with a possible D match to TRBD1 (6 bases). This CDR3 comprises 13 residues. Trimming stripped 4 bases from V and 7 bases from J, with 11 bases between. Germline lookup yields CDR1 LNHDA and CDR2 SQIVND (reference sequence). CDR3 sequence: CASSSRGGQPQHF. CDR3 bases: TGTGCCAGTAGTAGCAGGGGTGGCCAGCCCCAGCATTTT.

V gene TRBV7-9 combines with J gene TRBJ2-7, with D perhaps matching TRBD2 (6 bases). Per the germline V gene, CDR1 is SEHNR and CDR2 is FQNEAQ (reference sequence). CDR3 size: 15 residues. Trimming removed 5 bases at V and 5 bases at J, with 19 bases between. CDR3 nucleotides: TGTGCCAGCAGCCCCCCGGGGGTAGCCTTTAACGAGCAGTACTTC. Translated, it gives CASSPPGVAFNEQYF.